This T cell receptor (beta chain) was identified during a study of blood T cell repertoires in COVID-19. Germline V gene lookup returns CDR1 SGHRS and CDR2 YFSETQ. Trimming took off 0 bases at V and 5 bases at J, with 14 bases between the two ends. The CDR3 has 16 amino acids. Per the study methods: The authors estimated nucleated cell counts from reference gene primer amplification. Repertoires were generated with immunoSEQ multiplex PCR, while TCRdb's copy carries only in-frame clones and drops some. Clone size and V and J calls were adopted from that table, with D and trimming inferred from the DNA. This table holds under 250,000 clones, 84% found once.

The sequenced sample consisted of peripheral blood. The TCR sequence derives from a woman in her 40s who had recovered from COVID-19. The chain uses TRBV5-1 and TRBJ1-4; tentative D call: TRBD1 (6 bases). CDR3 loop: CASSLALTGPNEKLFF. CDR3 DNA: TGCGCCAGCAGCTTGGCCCTGACAGGCCCGAATGAAAAACTGTTTTTT.